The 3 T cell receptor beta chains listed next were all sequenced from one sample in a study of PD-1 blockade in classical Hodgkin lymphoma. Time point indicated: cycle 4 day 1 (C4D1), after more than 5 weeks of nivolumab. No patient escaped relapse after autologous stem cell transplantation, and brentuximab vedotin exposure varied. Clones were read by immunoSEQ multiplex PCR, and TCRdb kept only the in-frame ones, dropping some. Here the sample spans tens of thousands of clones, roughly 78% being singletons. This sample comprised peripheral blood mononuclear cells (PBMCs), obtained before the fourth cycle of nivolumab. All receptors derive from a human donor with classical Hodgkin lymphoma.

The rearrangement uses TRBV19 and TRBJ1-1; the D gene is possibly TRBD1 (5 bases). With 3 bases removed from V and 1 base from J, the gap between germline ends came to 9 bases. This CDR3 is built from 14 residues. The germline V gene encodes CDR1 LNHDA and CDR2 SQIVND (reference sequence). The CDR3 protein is CASSIRGKNTEAFF. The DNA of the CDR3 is TGTGCCAGTAGTATCCGGGGGAAGAACACTGAAGCTTTCTTT.

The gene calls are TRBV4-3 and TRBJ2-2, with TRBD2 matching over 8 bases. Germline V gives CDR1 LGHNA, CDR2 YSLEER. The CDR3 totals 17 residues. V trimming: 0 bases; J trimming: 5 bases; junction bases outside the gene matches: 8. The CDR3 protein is CASSQEEAGAGTGELFF. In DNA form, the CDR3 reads TGCGCCAGCAGCCAAGAAGAAGCGGGGGCGGGGACCGGGGAGCTGTTTTTT.

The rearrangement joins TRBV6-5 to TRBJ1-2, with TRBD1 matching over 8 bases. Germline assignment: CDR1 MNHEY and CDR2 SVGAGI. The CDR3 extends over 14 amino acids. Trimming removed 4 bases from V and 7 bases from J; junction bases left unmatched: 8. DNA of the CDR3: TGTGCCAGCAGTTGGGGACAGGCTGACAGTGGCTACACCTTC. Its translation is CASSWGQADSGYTF.